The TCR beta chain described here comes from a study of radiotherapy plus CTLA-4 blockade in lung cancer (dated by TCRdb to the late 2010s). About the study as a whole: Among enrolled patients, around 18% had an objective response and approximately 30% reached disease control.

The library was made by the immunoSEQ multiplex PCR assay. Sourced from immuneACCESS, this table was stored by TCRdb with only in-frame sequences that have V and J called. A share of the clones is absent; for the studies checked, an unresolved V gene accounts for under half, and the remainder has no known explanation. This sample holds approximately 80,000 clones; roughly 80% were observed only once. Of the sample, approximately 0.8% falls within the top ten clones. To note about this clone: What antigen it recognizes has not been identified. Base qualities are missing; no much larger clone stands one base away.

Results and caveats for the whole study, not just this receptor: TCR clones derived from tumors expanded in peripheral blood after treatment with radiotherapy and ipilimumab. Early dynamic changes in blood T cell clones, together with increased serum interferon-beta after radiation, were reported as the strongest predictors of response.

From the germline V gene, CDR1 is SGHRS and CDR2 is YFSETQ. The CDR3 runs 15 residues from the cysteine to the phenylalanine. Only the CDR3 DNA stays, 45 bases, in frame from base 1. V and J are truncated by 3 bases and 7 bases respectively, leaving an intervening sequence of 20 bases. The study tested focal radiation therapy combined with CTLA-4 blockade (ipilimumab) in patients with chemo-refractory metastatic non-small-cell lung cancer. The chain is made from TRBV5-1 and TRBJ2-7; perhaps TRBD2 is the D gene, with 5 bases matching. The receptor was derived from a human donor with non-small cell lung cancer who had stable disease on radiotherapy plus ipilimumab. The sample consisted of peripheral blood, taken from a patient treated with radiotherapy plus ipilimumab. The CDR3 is CASSSLRVAFGEQYF. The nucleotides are TGCGCCAGCAGCTCCCTGCGGGTCGCATTCGGGGAGCAGTACTTC.